This T cell receptor beta chain was captured in a study of blood T cell repertoires in COVID-19. Study context: T cells, B-cell-depleted T cells, or PBMCs provided the cDNA or gDNA that served as material.

This CDR3 has 15 residues. The V segment lost 4 bases and the J segment 3 bases; nucleotides outside the gene matches: 4. Germline CDR1 and CDR2: LNHDA and SQIVND (reference sequence). As processed by the authors: Amplification of reference gene primers was used by the study to estimate nucleated cell counts. Produced via immunoSEQ multiplex PCR; TCRdb's table is partial and in-frame only. V and J calls and clone size are given by that table; D and trimming were obtained from the DNA. The table lists a few hundred thousand clones, about 86% of them singletons. The participants were between about 18 and 90 years old and came from under 25 US areas. Cohort placement rested on clinical history that participants reported themselves.

The sample was PBMCs or T cells enriched from blood (not recorded which). V gene TRBV19 combines with J gene TRBJ2-1; 9 positions agree with TRBD1. This TCR was recovered from a woman in her thirties or forties with acute COVID-19. In DNA form, the CDR3 reads TGTGCCAGTAGTACCACAGGGGGCGTCTACAATGAGCAGTTCTTC. The encoded protein is CASSTTGGVYNEQFF.